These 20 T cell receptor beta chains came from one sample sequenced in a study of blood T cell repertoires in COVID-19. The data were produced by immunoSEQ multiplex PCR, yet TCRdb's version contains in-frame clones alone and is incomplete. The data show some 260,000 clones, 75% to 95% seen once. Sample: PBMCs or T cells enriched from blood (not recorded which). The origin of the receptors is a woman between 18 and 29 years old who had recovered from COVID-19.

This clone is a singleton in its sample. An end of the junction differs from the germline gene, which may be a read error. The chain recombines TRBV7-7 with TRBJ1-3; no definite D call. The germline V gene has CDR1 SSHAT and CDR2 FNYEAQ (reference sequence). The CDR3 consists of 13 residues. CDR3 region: CASSPISGNTIYF. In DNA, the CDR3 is TGTGCTAGCAGCCCAATCAGTGGAAACACCATATATTTT. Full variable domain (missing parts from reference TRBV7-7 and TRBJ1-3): GAGVSQSPRYKVTKRGQDVTLRCDPISSHATLYWYQQALGQGPEFLTYFNYEAQPDKSGLPSDRFSAERPEGSISTLTIQRTEQRDSAMYRCASSPISGNTIYFGEGSWLTVV.

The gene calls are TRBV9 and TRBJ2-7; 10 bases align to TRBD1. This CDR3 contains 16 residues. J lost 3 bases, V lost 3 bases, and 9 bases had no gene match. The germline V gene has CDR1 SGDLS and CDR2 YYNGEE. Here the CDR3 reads CASSAHGQGGSYEQYF. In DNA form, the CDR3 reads TGTGCCAGCAGCGCGCACGGACAGGGGGGCAGCTACGAGCAGTACTTC.

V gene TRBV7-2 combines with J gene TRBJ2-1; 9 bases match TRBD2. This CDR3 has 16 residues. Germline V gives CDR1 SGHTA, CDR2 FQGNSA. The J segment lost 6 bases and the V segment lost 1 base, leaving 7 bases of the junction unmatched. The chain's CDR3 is CASSLDGSSGSNEQFF. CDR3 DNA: TGTGCCAGCAGCTTAGATGGTAGTAGCGGGAGCAATGAGCAGTTCTTC.

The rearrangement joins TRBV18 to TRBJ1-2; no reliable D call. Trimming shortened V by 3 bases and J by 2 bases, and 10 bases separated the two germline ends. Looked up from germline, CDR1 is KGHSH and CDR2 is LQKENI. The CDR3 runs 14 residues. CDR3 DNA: TGTGCCAGCTCACCCAACAGAAGAAACTATGGCTACACCTTC. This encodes CASSPNRRNYGYTF.

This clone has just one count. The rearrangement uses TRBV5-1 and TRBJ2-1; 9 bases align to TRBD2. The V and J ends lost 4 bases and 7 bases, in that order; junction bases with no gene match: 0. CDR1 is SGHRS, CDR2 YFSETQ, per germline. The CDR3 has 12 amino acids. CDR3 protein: CASSGLANEQFF. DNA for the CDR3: TGCGCCAGCAGCGGACTAGCGAATGAGCAGTTCTTC.

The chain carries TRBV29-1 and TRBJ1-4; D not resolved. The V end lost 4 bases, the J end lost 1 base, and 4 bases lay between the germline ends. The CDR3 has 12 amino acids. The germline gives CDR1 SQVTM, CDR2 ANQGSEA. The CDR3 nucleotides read TGCAGCGTTGCCTTAACTAATGAAAAACTGTTTTTT. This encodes CSVALTNEKLFF. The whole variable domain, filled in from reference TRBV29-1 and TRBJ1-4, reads SAVISQKPSRDICQRGTSLTIQCQVDSQVTMMFWYRQQPGQSLTLIATANQGSEATYESGFVIDKFPISRPNLTFSTLTVSNMSPEDSSIYLCSVALTNEKLFFGSGTQLSVL.

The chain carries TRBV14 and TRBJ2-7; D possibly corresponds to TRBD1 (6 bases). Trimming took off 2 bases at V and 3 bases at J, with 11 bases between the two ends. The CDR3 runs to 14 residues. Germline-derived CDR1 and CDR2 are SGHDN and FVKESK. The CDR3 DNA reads TGTGCCAGCAGCCAACTGAGGGGGAGCTACGAGCAGTACTTC. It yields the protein CASSQLRGSYEQYF.

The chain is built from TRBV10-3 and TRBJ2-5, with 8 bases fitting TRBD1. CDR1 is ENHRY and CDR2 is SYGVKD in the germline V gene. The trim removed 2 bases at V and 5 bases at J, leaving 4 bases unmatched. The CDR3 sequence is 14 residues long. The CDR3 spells CAISERTGRETQYF. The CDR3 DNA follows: TGTGCCATCAGTGAGAGGACAGGGCGGGAGACCCAGTACTTC.

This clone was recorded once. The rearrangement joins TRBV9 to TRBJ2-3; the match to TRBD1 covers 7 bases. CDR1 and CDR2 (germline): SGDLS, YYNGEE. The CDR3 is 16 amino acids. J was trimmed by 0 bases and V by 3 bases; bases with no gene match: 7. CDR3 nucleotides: TGTGCCAGCAGCGCCACACAGGGGATAAGCACAGATACGCAGTATTTT. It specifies CASSATQGISTDTQYF. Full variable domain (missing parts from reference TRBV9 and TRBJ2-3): DSGVTQTPKHLITATGQRVTLRCSPRSGDLSVYWYQQSLDQGLQFLIQYYNGEERAKGNILERFSAQQFPDLHSELNLSSLELGDSALYFCASSATQGISTDTQYFGPGTRLTVL.

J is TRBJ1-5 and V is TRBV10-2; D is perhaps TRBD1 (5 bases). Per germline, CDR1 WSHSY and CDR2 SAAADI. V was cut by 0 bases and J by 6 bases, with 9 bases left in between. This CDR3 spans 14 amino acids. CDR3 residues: CASSESGVGQPQHF. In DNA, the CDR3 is TGCGCCAGCAGTGAGTCAGGGGTTGGTCAGCCCCAGCATTTT.

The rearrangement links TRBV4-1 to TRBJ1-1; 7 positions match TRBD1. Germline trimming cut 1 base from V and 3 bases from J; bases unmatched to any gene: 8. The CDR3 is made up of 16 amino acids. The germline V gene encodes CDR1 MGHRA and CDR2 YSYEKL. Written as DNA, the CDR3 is TGCGCCAGCAGCCAAGGCCCGATACAGGGGCACACTGAAGCTTTCTTT. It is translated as CASSQGPIQGHTEAFF.

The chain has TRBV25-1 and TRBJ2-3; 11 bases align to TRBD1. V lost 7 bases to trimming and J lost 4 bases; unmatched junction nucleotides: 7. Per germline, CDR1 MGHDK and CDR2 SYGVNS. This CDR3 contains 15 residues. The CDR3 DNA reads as TGTGCCAGCACGTCCGGGACAGGGGGATCAGATACGCAGTATTTT. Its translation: CASTSGTGGSDTQYF.

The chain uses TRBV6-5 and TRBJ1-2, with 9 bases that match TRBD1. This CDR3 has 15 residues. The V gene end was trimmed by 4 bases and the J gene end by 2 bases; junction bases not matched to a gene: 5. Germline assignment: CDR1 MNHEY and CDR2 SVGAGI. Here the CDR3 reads CASSSGTGINYGYTF. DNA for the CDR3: TGTGCCAGCAGTTCAGGGACAGGGATCAACTATGGCTACACCTTC.

CDR3 residues: CASSPKRAGGDTQYF. DNA for the CDR3: TGTGCCAGCAGCCCTAAGCGGGCTGGCGGGGATACGCAGTATTTT. V is TRBV7-9 and J is TRBJ2-3; weak D call: TRBD2 (6 bases). V was cut by 5 bases and J by 6 bases, with 18 bases left in between. This CDR3 has 15 residues. CDR1 SEHNR and CDR2 FQNEAQ come from the germline V gene (reference sequence).

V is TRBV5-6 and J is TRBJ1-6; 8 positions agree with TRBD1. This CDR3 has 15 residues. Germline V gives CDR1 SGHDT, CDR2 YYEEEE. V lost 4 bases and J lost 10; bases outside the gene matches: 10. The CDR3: CASSERTGFGSPLHF. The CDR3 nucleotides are TGTGCCAGCAGCGAACGGACAGGGTTCGGGTCACCCCTCCACTTT.

Here the CDR3 reads CASSQEVGGGTDTQYF. CDR3 DNA sequence: TGCGCCAGCAGCCAAGAGGTAGGAGGGGGCACAGATACGCAGTATTTT. V gene TRBV4-3 combines with J gene TRBJ2-3, with D possibly matching TRBD2 (6 bases). V was clipped by 0 bases and J by 1 base, with 11 bases between them. Germline lookup yields CDR1 LGHNA and CDR2 YSLEER. The CDR3 loop spans 16 amino acids.

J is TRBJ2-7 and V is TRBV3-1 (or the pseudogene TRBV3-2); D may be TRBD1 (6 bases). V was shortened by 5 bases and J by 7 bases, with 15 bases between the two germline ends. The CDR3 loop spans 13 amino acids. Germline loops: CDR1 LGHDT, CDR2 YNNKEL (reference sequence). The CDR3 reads CASSFPGVGEQYF. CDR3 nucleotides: TGTGCCAGCAGCTTCCCAGGGGTCGGTGAGCAGTACTTC.

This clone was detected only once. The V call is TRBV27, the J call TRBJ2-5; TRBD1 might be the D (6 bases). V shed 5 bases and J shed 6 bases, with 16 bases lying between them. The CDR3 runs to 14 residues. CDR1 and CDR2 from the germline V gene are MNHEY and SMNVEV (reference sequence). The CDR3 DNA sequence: TGTGCCAGCAGTCCCCTGACAGGCGTGAAGACCCAGTACTTC. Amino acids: CASSPLTGVKTQYF.

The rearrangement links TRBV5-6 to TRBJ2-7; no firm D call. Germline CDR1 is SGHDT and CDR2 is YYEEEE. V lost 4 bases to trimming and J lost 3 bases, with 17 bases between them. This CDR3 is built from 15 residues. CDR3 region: CASSPGLSKDYEQYF. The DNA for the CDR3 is TGTGCCAGCAGCCCCGGGTTATCAAAAGACTACGAGCAGTACTTC.

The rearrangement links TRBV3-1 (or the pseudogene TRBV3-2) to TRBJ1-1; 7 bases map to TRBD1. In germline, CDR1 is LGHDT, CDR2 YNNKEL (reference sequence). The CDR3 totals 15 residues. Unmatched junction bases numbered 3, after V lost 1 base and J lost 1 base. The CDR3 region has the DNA TGTGCCAGCAGCCAAGCGGACAGGCCGAACACTGAAGCTTTCTTT. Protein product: CASSQADRPNTEAFF.